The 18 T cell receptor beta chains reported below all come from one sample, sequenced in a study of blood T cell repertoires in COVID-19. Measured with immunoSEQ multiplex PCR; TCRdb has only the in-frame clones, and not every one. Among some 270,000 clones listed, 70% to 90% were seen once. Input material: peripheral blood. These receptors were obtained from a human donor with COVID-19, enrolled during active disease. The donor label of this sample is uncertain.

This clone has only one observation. The CDR3: CASSSEGTIGETQYF. DNA of the CDR3: TGTGCCAGCAGCTCCGAAGGGACTATCGGGGAGACCCAGTACTTC. The chain recombines TRBV7-8 with TRBJ2-5; TRBD2 matches 7 bases. Germline V gene data show CDR1 as SGHVS and CDR2 as FQNEAQ. V shed 4 bases and J 5 bases; nucleotides not matched to a gene: 10. This CDR3 is built from 15 residues. The entire variable domain, with the rest obtained from reference TRBV7-8 and TRBJ2-5, is as follows: GAGVSQSPRYKVAKRGQDVALRCDPISGHVSLFWYQQALGQGPEFLTYFQNEAQLDKSGLPSDRFFAERPEGSVSTLKIQRTQQEDSAVYLCASSSEGTIGETQYFGPGTRLLVL.

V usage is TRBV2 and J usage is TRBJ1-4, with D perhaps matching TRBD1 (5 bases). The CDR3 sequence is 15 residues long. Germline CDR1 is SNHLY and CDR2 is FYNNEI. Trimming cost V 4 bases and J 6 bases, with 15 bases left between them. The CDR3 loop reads CASSVNGQGYEKLFF. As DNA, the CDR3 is TGTGCCAGCAGTGTTAATGGTCAGGGTTATGAAAAACTGTTTTTT.

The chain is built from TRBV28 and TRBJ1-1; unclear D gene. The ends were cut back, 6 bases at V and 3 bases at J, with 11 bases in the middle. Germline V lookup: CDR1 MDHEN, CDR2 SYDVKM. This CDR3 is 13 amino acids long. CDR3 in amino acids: CASRSDTYTEAFF. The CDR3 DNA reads TGTGCCAGCAGGTCCGACACCTACACTGAAGCTTTCTTT.

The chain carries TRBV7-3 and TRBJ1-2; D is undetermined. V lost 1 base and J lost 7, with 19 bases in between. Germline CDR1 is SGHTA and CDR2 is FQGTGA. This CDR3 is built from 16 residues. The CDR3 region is CASSLRPPPLEGGYTF. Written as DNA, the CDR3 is TGTGCCAGCAGCTTAAGGCCGCCCCCATTGGAGGGTGGCTACACCTTC.

This CDR3 reads CASSSPPGLAGLGGETQYF. CDR3 nucleotide sequence: TGTGCCAGCAGCTCGCCTCCGGGACTAGCGGGACTCGGCGGTGAGACCCAGTACTTC. This rearrangement joins TRBV7-9 to TRBJ2-5, with 13 positions matching TRBD2. The germline gives CDR1 SEHNR, CDR2 FQNEAQ (reference sequence). The trim removed 4 bases at V and 5 bases at J, leaving 16 bases unmatched. This CDR3 is 19 amino acids long.

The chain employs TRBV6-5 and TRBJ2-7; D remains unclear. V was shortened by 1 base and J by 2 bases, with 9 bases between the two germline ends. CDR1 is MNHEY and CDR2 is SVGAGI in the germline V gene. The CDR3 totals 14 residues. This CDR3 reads CASSYYAGPYEQYF. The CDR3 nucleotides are TGTGCCAGCAGTTACTACGCAGGTCCCTACGAGCAGTACTTC.

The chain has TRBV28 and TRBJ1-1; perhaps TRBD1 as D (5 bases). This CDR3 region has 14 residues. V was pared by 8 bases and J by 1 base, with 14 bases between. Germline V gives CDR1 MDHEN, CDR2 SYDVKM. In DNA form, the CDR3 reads TGTGCCAGCTGGGGTGACAGACAGAACACTGAAGCTTTCTTT. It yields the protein CASWGDRQNTEAFF.

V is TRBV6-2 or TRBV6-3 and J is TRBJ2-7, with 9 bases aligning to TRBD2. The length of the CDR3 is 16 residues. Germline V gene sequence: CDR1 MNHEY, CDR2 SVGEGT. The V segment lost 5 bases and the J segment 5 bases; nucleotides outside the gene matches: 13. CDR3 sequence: CASSPRGGGAQNEQYF. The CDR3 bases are TGTGCCAGCAGTCCCCGCGGGGGGGGCGCGCAGAACGAGCAGTACTTC.

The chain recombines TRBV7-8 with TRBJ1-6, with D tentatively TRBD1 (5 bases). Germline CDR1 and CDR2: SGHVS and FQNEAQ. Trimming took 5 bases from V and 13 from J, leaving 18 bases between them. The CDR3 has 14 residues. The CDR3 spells CASSPDDREGPLHF. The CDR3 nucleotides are TGTGCCAGCAGCCCAGACGACCGGGAGGGGCCCCTCCACTTT. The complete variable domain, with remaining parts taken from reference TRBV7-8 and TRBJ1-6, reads GAGVSQSPRYKVAKRGQDVALRCDPISGHVSLFWYQQALGQGPEFLTYFQNEAQLDKSGLPSDRFFAERPEGSVSTLKIQRTQQEDSAVYLCASSPDDREGPLHFGNGTRLTVT.

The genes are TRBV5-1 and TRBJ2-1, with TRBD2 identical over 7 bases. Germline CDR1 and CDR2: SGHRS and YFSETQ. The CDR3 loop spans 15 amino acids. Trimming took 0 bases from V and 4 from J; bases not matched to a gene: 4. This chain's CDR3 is CASSLGLADYNEQFF. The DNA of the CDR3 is TGCGCCAGCAGCTTGGGCCTAGCGGATTACAATGAGCAGTTCTTC.

The CDR3 loop reads CASSLGTSGDTQYF. The CDR3 DNA reads TGTGCCAGCTCACTGGGGACTAGCGGCGATACGCAGTATTTT. The chain joins TRBV18 to TRBJ2-3; 11 bases align to TRBD2. CDR1 is KGHSH, CDR2 LQKENI, per germline. The CDR3 loop spans 14 amino acids. V was pared by 4 bases and J by 6 bases, with 3 bases of the junction left unmatched.

The CDR3 reads CASSQGPGGTAEAFF. DNA for the CDR3: TGTGCCAGCAGCCAAGGCCCGGGGGGTACTGCTGAAGCTTTCTTT. The V and J genes are TRBV7-9 and TRBJ1-1; the D gene is possibly TRBD1 (5 bases). V lost 5 bases, J lost 6 bases, and 19 bases lay in between. The CDR3 has 15 residues. From germline, CDR1 is SEHNR and CDR2 FQNEAQ (reference sequence).

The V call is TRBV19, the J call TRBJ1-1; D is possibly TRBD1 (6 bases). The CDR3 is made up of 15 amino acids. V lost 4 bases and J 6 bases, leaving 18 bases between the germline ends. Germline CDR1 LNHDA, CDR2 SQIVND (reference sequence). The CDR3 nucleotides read TGTGCCAGTAGTACCGAACAGGGTCGGGTCTCTGAAGCTTTCTTT. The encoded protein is CASSTEQGRVSEAFF.

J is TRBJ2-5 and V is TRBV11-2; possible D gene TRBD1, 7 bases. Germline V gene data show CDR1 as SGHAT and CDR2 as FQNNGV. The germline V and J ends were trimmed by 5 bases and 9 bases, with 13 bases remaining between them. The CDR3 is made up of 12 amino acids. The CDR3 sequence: CASSPQGEAQYF. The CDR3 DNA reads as TGTGCCAGCAGCCCTCAGGGGGAGGCCCAGTACTTC. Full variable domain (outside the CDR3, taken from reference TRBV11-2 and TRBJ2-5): EAGVAQSPRYKIIEKRQSVAFWCNPISGHATLYWYQQILGQGPKLLIQFQNNGVVDDSQLPKDRFSAERLKGVDSTLKIQPAKLEDSAVYLCASSPQGEAQYFGPGTRLLVL.

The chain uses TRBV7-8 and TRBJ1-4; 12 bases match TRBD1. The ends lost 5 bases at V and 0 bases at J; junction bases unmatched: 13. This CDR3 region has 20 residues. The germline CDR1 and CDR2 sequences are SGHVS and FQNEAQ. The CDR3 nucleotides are TGTGCCAGCAGCCTACGCCGGGGGGACAGGGGGCAAGCAACTAATGAAAAACTGTTTTTT. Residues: CASSLRRGDRGQATNEKLFF.

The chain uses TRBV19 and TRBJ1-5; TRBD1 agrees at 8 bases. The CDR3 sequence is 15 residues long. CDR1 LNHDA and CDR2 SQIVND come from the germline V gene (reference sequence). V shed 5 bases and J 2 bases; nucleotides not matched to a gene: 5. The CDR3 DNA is TGTGCCAGTAGTCCGGCAGGGGGCGGCAATCAGCCCCAGCATTTT. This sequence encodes CASSPAGGGNQPQHF. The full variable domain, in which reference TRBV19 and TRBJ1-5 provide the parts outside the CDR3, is DGGITQSPKYLFRKEGQNVTLSCEQNLNHDAMYWYRQDPGQGLRLIYYSQIVNDFQKGDIAEGYSVSREKKESFPLTVTSAQKNPTAFYLCASSPAGGGNQPQHFGDGTRLSIL.

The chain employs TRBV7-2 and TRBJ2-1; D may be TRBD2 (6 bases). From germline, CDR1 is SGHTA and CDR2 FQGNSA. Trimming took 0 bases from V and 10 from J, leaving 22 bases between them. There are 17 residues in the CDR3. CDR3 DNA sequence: TGTGCCAGCAGCTTAGCGATTTCCTTTAGCGGTACCTCAGAGCAGTTCTTC. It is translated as CASSLAISFSGTSEQFF.

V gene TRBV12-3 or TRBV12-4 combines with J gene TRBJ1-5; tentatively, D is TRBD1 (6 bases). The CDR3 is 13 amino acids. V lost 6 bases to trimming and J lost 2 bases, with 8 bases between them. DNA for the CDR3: TGTGCCAGCAGAGGGGGAGGCAATCAGCCCCAGCATTTT. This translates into CASRGGGNQPQHF.